One sample yielded the 25 T cell receptor beta chains listed below, sequenced in a study of blood T cell repertoires in COVID-19. Produced via immunoSEQ multiplex PCR; TCRdb's table is partial and in-frame only. The sample carries roughly 250,000 clones, 92% recorded once. The sequenced material came from peripheral blood. All receptors come from a man aged 25-40 years with COVID-19, enrolled during active disease.

V usage is TRBV7-2 and J usage is TRBJ2-1; maybe TRBD1 (5 bases). With 3 bases removed from V and 10 bases from J, the gap between germline ends came to 10 bases. Germline V CDR1 and CDR2: SGHTA, FQGNSA. The CDR3 has 12 residues. The CDR3: CASSFLTEEQFF. The CDR3 bases are TGTGCCAGCAGCTTTTTGACAGAGGAGCAGTTCTTC.

The rearrangement joins TRBV19 to TRBJ2-3, with D possibly being TRBD1 (5 bases). The CDR3 is made up of 11 amino acids. In germline, CDR1 is LNHDA, CDR2 SQIVND (reference sequence). V was cut by 5 bases and J by 5 bases, with 5 bases left in between. The CDR3 nucleotides read TGTGCCAGTAGTCAGGGAGATACGCAGTATTTT. Amino acid sequence: CASSQGDTQYF.

V is TRBV27 and J is TRBJ1-2; 10 positions match TRBD1. J gave up 7 bases and V 3 bases, and 2 bases lay outside the gene matches. The germline V gene has CDR1 MNHEY and CDR2 SMNVEV (reference sequence). The CDR3 covers 13 residues. In nucleotides, the CDR3 is TGTGCCAGCAGTTTGGACAGGGGGTTTGGCTACACCTTC. Translated, it gives CASSLDRGFGYTF.

The rearrangement uses TRBV19 and TRBJ1-2; D might be TRBD1 (5 bases). Trimming left V 2 bases short and J 4 bases short, with 8 bases between. CDR1 is LNHDA and CDR2 is SQIVND in the germline V gene (reference sequence). This CDR3 comprises 13 residues. The chain's CDR3 is CASSIQGGYGYTF. DNA of the CDR3: TGTGCCAGTAGTATACAGGGAGGCTATGGCTACACCTTC.

V and J are TRBV3-1 (or the pseudogene TRBV3-2) and TRBJ2-3, with 11 bases aligning to TRBD2. Germline V gives CDR1 LGHDT, CDR2 YNNKEL (reference sequence). Trimming cost V 1 base and J 6 bases; bases outside gene matches: 6. The CDR3 length is 16 residues. The CDR3 region is CASSQVAGGPVDTQYF. The CDR3 DNA reads TGTGCCAGCAGCCAAGTAGCGGGGGGGCCGGTTGATACGCAGTATTTT.

The J gene is TRBJ1-2, the V gene TRBV10-2, with D possibly being TRBD1 (5 bases). V dropped 7 bases and J dropped 8 bases, with 14 bases sitting between them. Germline CDR1 reads WSHSY; CDR2 reads SAAADI. The CDR3 contains 12 residues. The CDR3 DNA sequence: TGCGCCAGCACTAAGCAGGGTGGAGGCTACACCTTC. It specifies CASTKQGGGYTF.

The chain has TRBV19 and TRBJ2-6; D might be TRBD1 (6 bases). Per germline, CDR1 LNHDA and CDR2 SQIVND (reference sequence). The CDR3 extends over 16 amino acids. V lost 6 bases, J lost 0 bases, and 12 bases lay in between. Here the CDR3 DNA reads TGTGCCAGTAGCCGCAAGACAGGCTCTGGGGCCAACGTCCTGACTTTC. This translates into CASSRKTGSGANVLTF. Together with reference TRBV19 and TRBJ2-6, the CDR3 gives the full variable domain: DGGITQSPKYLFRKEGQNVTLSCEQNLNHDAMYWYRQDPGQGLRLIYYSQIVNDFQKGDIAEGYSVSREKKESFPLTVTSAQKNPTAFYLCASSRKTGSGANVLTFGAGSRLTVL.

The J gene is TRBJ1-2, the V gene TRBV6-2 or TRBV6-3; 12 positions match TRBD1. Germline V CDR1 and CDR2: MNHEY, SVGEGT. This CDR3 has 15 amino acids. V lost 6 bases to trimming and J lost 7 bases; unmatched junction nucleotides: 9. CDR3 loop: CASSVPGQGAGGYTF. The CDR3 DNA reads as TGTGCCAGCAGCGTCCCGGGACAGGGGGCTGGTGGCTACACCTTC.

V and J are TRBV5-6 and TRBJ1-1; D unresolved. The CDR3 has 13 amino acids. V was cut by 0 bases and J by 4 bases, with 7 bases left in between. Germline V lookup: CDR1 SGHDT, CDR2 YYEEEE. In DNA form, the CDR3 reads TGTGCCAGCAGCTTGGTTCGAGTCACTGAAGCTTTCTTT. Amino acid sequence: CASSLVRVTEAFF.

This chain uses TRBV27 with TRBJ1-4; tentatively, D is TRBD1 (6 bases). Trimming stripped 4 bases from V and 3 bases from J, with 12 bases between. This CDR3 spans 15 amino acids. In germline, CDR1 is MNHEY, CDR2 SMNVEV (reference sequence). The CDR3 is CASSSAGASNEKLFF. Written as DNA, the CDR3 is TGTGCCAGCAGTTCTGCAGGGGCTTCTAATGAAAAACTGTTTTTT.

This chain uses TRBV7-9 with TRBJ2-2, with 7 bases identical to TRBD1. This CDR3 contains 16 residues. The V segment lost 1 base and the J segment 5 bases; nucleotides outside the gene matches: 7. Germline CDR1 is SEHNR and CDR2 is FQNEAQ (reference sequence). As DNA, the CDR3 is TGTGCCAGCAGCTTAGATGCCGGCAGGGGGACCGGGGAGCTGTTTTTT. Translation gives CASSLDAGRGTGELFF.

The chain couples TRBV5-6 to TRBJ1-1; D remains unclear. The CDR3 is made up of 11 amino acids. Germline V CDR1 and CDR2: SGHDT, YYEEEE. Trimming pared 3 bases from V and 4 bases from J, leaving 4 bases between. CDR3 in DNA: TGTGCCAGCAGCTACTCCACTGAAGCTTTCTTT. Amino acid sequence: CASSYSTEAFF. The variable domain in full, completed from reference TRBV5-6 and TRBJ1-1, reads DAGVTQSPTHLIKTRGQQVTLRCSPKSGHDTVSWYQQALGQGPQFIFQYYEEEERQRGNFPDRFSGHQFPNYSSELNVNALLLGDSALYLCASSYSTEAFFGQGTRLTVV.

This chain links TRBV4-1 with TRBJ1-5; D remains ambiguous. There are 14 residues in the CDR3. CDR1 and CDR2 from the germline V gene are MGHRA and YSYEKL. Trimming took 1 base from V and 4 from J, leaving 8 bases between them. The chain's CDR3 is CASSQARVNQPQHF. CDR3 nucleotide sequence: TGCGCCAGCAGCCAAGCCCGGGTAAATCAGCCCCAGCATTTT.

The chain recombines TRBV3-1 (or the pseudogene TRBV3-2) with TRBJ2-7; TRBD1 agrees at 7 bases. The V gene's germline CDR1 is LGHDT and CDR2 YNNKEL (reference sequence). This CDR3 spans 15 amino acids. J was trimmed by 2 bases and V by 5 bases; bases with no gene match: 9. This chain's CDR3 is CASSEGSDRAYEQYF. CDR3 in DNA: TGTGCCAGCAGCGAAGGAAGCGACAGGGCCTACGAGCAGTACTTC.

This clone came up a few times. The rearrangement links TRBV29-1 to TRBJ1-2, with D tentatively TRBD1 (5 bases). The CDR3 consists of 13 residues. Trimming removed 1 base from V and 5 bases from J, with 11 bases in between. The germline V gene has CDR1 SQVTM and CDR2 ANQGSEA. CDR3 residues: CSVEARELYGYTF. The CDR3 nucleotides are TGCAGCGTTGAAGCCAGGGAACTATATGGCTACACCTTC. The full variable domain, its missing parts supplied by reference TRBV29-1 and TRBJ1-2, is SAVISQKPSRDICQRGTSLTIQCQVDSQVTMMFWYRQQPGQSLTLIATANQGSEATYESGFVIDKFPISRPNLTFSTLTVSNMSPEDSSIYLCSVEARELYGYTFGSGTRLTVV.

This clone was recorded once. The chain couples TRBV24-1 to TRBJ1-2; TRBD1 agrees at 9 bases. V lost 4 bases to trimming and J lost 5 bases; unmatched junction nucleotides: 4. Germline V gene data show CDR1 as KGHDR and CDR2 as SFDVKD. The CDR3 runs 14 residues. Written as DNA, the CDR3 is TGTGCCACCAGTGACCGTGACAGGGGGTATGGCTACACCTTC. This translates into CATSDRDRGYGYTF.

This chain connects TRBV10-1 to TRBJ2-1, with unresolved D. Germline V gene lookup returns CDR1 WNHNN and CDR2 SYGVQD (reference sequence). The CDR3 has 13 amino acids. Trimming left V 3 bases short and J 10 bases short, with 13 bases between. CDR3 nucleotide sequence: TGCGCCAGCAGTGACGAGGTTTACGGGGAGCAGTTCTTC. Translation: CASSDEVYGEQFF.

The chain joins TRBV14 to TRBJ1-1, with D possibly TRBD1 on 6 matching bases. V lost 4 bases and J lost 2, with 14 bases in between. The germline CDR1 and CDR2 sequences are SGHDN and FVKESK. The CDR3 consists of 15 residues. In nucleotides, the CDR3 is TGTGCCAGCAGCCTAACAGGGTGGGGTAACACTGAAGCTTTCTTT. Residues: CASSLTGWGNTEAFF.

The rearrangement joins TRBV5-6 to TRBJ1-5; the match to TRBD1 covers 9 bases. V lost 4 bases and J lost 8; bases outside the gene matches: 10. This CDR3 region has 15 residues. Germline assignment: CDR1 SGHDT and CDR2 YYEEEE. The CDR3 protein is CASSLQGALVKPQHF. The CDR3, as DNA: TGTGCCAGCAGCCTACAGGGGGCTCTGGTAAAGCCCCAGCATTTT. Full variable domain (missing parts from reference TRBV5-6 and TRBJ1-5): DAGVTQSPTHLIKTRGQQVTLRCSPKSGHDTVSWYQQALGQGPQFIFQYYEEEERQRGNFPDRFSGHQFPNYSSELNVNALLLGDSALYLCASSLQGALVKPQHFGDGTRLSIL.

This chain's CDR3 is CATSRGVSGISNQPQHF. Here the CDR3 DNA reads TGTGCCACCAGCAGAGGGGTGTCGGGGATTAGCAATCAGCCCCAGCATTTT. The genes are TRBV15 and TRBJ1-5, with no clear D. Germline loops: CDR1 LNHNV, CDR2 YYDKDF (reference sequence). V dropped 1 base and J dropped 0 bases, with 13 bases sitting between them. The CDR3 sequence is 17 residues long.

V is TRBV12-3 or TRBV12-4 and J is TRBJ2-5; perhaps TRBD2 as D (5 bases). Trimming took off 8 bases at V and 4 bases at J, with 11 bases between the two ends. This CDR3 has 12 residues. The CDR3 sequence: CASALAGETQYF. The CDR3 nucleotides are TGTGCCAGCGCTCTGGCGGGAGAGACCCAGTACTTC.

The chain carries TRBV5-1 and TRBJ2-7; 13 nucleotides agree with TRBD2. The CDR3 has 15 residues. The J segment lost 5 bases and the V segment lost 3 bases, leaving 5 bases of the junction unmatched. Germline V lookup: CDR1 SGHRS, CDR2 YFSETQ. In nucleotides, the CDR3 is TGCGCCAGCAGCTCCCCGGGACTAGCGGGGAACGAGCAGTACTTC. Encoded protein: CASSSPGLAGNEQYF.

V gene TRBV20-1 combines with J gene TRBJ2-1; unclear D gene. The germline gives CDR1 DFQATT, CDR2 SNEGSKA (reference sequence). Trimming left V 3 bases short and J 4 bases short, with 10 bases between. This CDR3 has 13 amino acids. The CDR3 loop reads CSASVSGYNEQFF. The CDR3 DNA sequence: TGCAGTGCTAGTGTGTCCGGGTACAATGAGCAGTTCTTC.

This chain joins TRBV2 and TRBJ1-2; TRBD1 aligns across 7 bases. The CDR3 is made up of 14 amino acids. The V gene's germline CDR1 is SNHLY and CDR2 FYNNEI. V lost 6 bases to trimming and J lost 1 base; unmatched junction nucleotides: 5. CDR3 in amino acids: CASRETGINYGYTF. The CDR3 nucleotides are TGTGCCAGCAGAGAGACAGGGATTAACTATGGCTACACCTTC.

J is TRBJ2-3 and V is TRBV11-2; D unclear. CDR3 length equals 16 residues. Looked up from germline, CDR1 is SGHAT and CDR2 is FQNNGV. Between the trimmed V and J ends, which lost 1 base and 2 bases, there was a span of 13 bases. The DNA for the CDR3 is TGTGCCAGCAGCTTAGGGCGGCTAATCCCCACAGATACGCAGTATTTT. It is translated as CASSLGRLIPTDTQYF.